The 25 T cell receptor beta chains below were found in one sample sequenced in a study of T cells in Graves' hyperthyroidism and ophthalmopathy. Researchers amplified the TCR beta CDR3 regions from RNA transcripts. When the TCR CDR3 underwent first-round RT-PCR, the HTBI primer set was used. TCRdb analysed the multiplex PCR reads with MiXCR anew, one entry per CDR3 protein. This sample has under 350,000 distinct CDR3 sequences, with roughly 20% found just once. The specimen was blood. The receptors were sampled from a woman between 50 and 59 years old with Graves' hyperthyroidism.

This clonotype was seen many times. The rearrangement joins TRBV7-2 to TRBJ2-3, with TRBD2 identical over 13 bases. This CDR3 comprises 16 residues. The V gene end was trimmed by 5 bases and the J gene end by 6 bases; junction bases not matched to a gene: 8. CDR1 is SGHTA, CDR2 FQGNSA, per germline. As DNA, the CDR3 is TGTGCCAGCAGCGGATGGGGGACTAGCGGGAAGGATACGCAGTATTTT. This gives the protein CASSGWGTSGKDTQYF.

This clonotype was detected only a few times. CDR3 amino acids: CAWRPGTSNSPLHF. CDR3 nucleotide sequence: TGTGCCTGGAGACCCGGGACGTCTAATTCACCCCTCCACTTT. This chain joins TRBV30 and TRBJ1-6; possible D gene TRBD1, 5 bases. In germline, CDR1 is GTSNPN, CDR2 SVGIG (reference sequence). This CDR3 comprises 14 residues. V lost 3 bases to trimming and J lost 6 bases, with 12 bases between them.

This clonotype was recorded at least ten times. The chain joins TRBV7-8 to TRBJ1-2, with D perhaps TRBD1 (5 bases). The V and J ends lost 5 bases and 5 bases respectively, with 24 bases between them. The CDR3 consists of 17 residues. Germline V gene data show CDR1 as SGHVS and CDR2 as FQNEAQ. CDR3 residues: CASSPKRDRLAGYGYTF. The CDR3, as DNA: TGTGCCAGCAGCCCTAAAAGGGACCGCCTGGCTGGGTATGGCTACACCTTC.

This clonotype occurred once. The V gene is TRBV12-3 or TRBV12-4, the J gene TRBJ2-1; D remains unclear. V lost 4 bases and J 10 bases, leaving 14 bases between the germline ends. This CDR3 spans 13 amino acids. The CDR3 region is CASSSPIGPEQFF. The CDR3 nucleotides are TGTGCCAGCAGTTCCCCCATCGGTCCGGAGCAGTTCTTC.

This chain joins TRBV29-1 and TRBJ2-6; unclear D gene. Germline V gene sequence: CDR1 SQVTM, CDR2 ANQGSEA. Trimming shortened V by 7 bases and J by 0 bases, and 13 bases separated the two germline ends. The length of the CDR3 is 15 residues. The CDR3 loop reads CSAEDRSSGANVLTF. CDR3 nucleotides: TGCAGCGCCGAGGACCGGAGCTCTGGGGCCAACGTCCTGACTTTC.

This clonotype was counted only a few times. The V and J genes are TRBV12-3 or TRBV12-4 and TRBJ1-4; D not certain. Trimming took off 4 bases at V and 0 bases at J, with 9 bases between the two ends. The length of the CDR3 is 15 residues. For the CDR3, the DNA is TGTGCCAGCAGTTCATACACTACAACTAATGAAAAACTGTTTTTT. This encodes CASSSYTTTNEKLFF.

This clonotype has only one observation. The rearrangement links TRBV5-6 to TRBJ1-2, with 8 nucleotides matching TRBD1. The germline CDR1 and CDR2 sequences are SGHDT and YYEEEE. V lost 4 bases to trimming and J lost 2 bases; unmatched junction nucleotides: 7. The CDR3 length is 15 residues. For the CDR3, the DNA is TGTGCCAGCAGCACCAGGACAGGGTGGAACTATGGCTACACCTTC. Amino acid sequence: CASSTRTGWNYGYTF.

This clonotype was observed many times. V is TRBV20-1 and J is TRBJ1-5; no clear D. The CDR3 totals 15 residues. The germline V gene encodes CDR1 DFQATT and CDR2 SNEGSKA (reference sequence). Trimming took off 2 bases at V and 5 bases at J, with 16 bases between the two ends. The CDR3 bases are TGCAGTGCTAGAACTCCCTCGGGTGGAGATCAGCCCCAGCATTTT. This sequence encodes CSARTPSGGDQPQHF.

This clonotype was found many times. This chain joins TRBV27 and TRBJ1-2; TRBD1 is a possible D gene (5 bases). The CDR3 length is 14 residues. Germline-derived CDR1 and CDR2 are MNHEY and SMNVEV (reference sequence). The V and J ends lost 5 bases and 4 bases respectively, with 14 bases between them. CDR3 DNA: TGTGCCAGCAGTACGACTGCGGGGACCTATGGCTACACCTTC. Protein product: CASSTTAGTYGYTF.

This clonotype was detected a few times. The CDR3 spells CASSVGVVRGYGYTF. The DNA of the CDR3 is TGTGCCAGCAGCGTAGGTGTGGTGAGGGGCTATGGCTACACCTTC. V and J are TRBV9 and TRBJ1-2, with D maybe TRBD1 (5 bases). V dropped 0 bases and J dropped 4 bases, with 13 bases sitting between them. This CDR3 has 15 residues. Germline CDR1 and CDR2: SGDLS and YYNGEE. The entire variable domain, with the rest obtained from reference TRBV9 and TRBJ1-2, is as follows: DSGVTQTPKHLITATGQRVTLRCSPRSGDLSVYWYQQSLDQGLQFLIQYYNGEERAKGNILERFSAQQFPDLHSELNLSSLELGDSALYFCASSVGVVRGYGYTFGSGTRLTVV.

This sequence joins TRBV27 and TRBJ2-3, with TRBD1 identical over 9 bases. Germline CDR1 MNHEY, CDR2 SMNVEV (reference sequence). Germline trimming cut 5 bases from V and 4 bases from J; bases unmatched to any gene: 10. The CDR3 covers 16 residues. This CDR3 is CASSAPGQGASDTQYF. The CDR3 coding sequence is TGTGCCAGCAGTGCTCCGGGACAGGGAGCATCAGATACGCAGTATTTT.

V and J are TRBV12-3 or TRBV12-4 and TRBJ1-1, with no clear D. This CDR3 is 14 amino acids long. V lost 5 bases and J lost 0, with 10 bases in between. In nucleotides, the CDR3 is TGTGCCAGCAGTATCACATACATGAACACTGAAGCTTTCTTT. The encoded protein is CASSITYMNTEAFF.

J is TRBJ1-1 and V is TRBV7-2, with D tentatively TRBD1 (5 bases). Looked up from germline, CDR1 is SGHTA and CDR2 is FQGNSA. Trimming removed 1 base at V and 0 bases at J, with 12 bases between. The CDR3 is 16 residues long. The CDR3 DNA is TGTGCCAGCAGCTTAGGGGGGGGGTTCATGAACACTGAAGCTTTCTTT. This encodes CASSLGGGFMNTEAFF.

This rearrangement joins TRBV12-3 or TRBV12-4 to TRBJ2-5; D gene ambiguous. Trimming took 3 bases from V and 5 from J, leaving 7 bases between them. The length of the CDR3 is 12 residues. CDR3 region: CASSFSLETQYF. CDR3 sequence (DNA): TGTGCCAGCAGTTTCAGCCTGGAGACCCAGTACTTC.

The rearrangement links TRBV6-2 or TRBV6-3 to TRBJ2-2; TRBD1 agrees at 8 bases. The CDR3 loop spans 14 amino acids. The germline V gene encodes CDR1 MNHEY and CDR2 SVGEGT. V was pared by 7 bases and J by 4 bases, with 5 bases of the junction left unmatched. Here the CDR3 DNA reads TGTGCCAGCACCGGACAGGGATCCACCGGGGAGCTGTTTTTT. It encodes CASTGQGSTGELFF.

This clonotype was counted between two and nine times. This chain connects TRBV11-2 to TRBJ2-6; tentatively, D is TRBD1 (5 bases). The length of the CDR3 is 17 residues. Between the trimmed V and J ends, which lost 6 bases and 0 bases, there was a span of 15 bases. Germline V gene data show CDR1 as SGHAT and CDR2 as FQNNGV. The DNA of the CDR3 is TGTGCCAGCAGAGGCATAACAGGCAACTCTGGGGCCAACGTCCTGACTTTC. Its translation is CASRGITGNSGANVLTF.

V is TRBV6-5 and J is TRBJ2-7, with D possibly called TRBD1 or TRBD2 (5 bases each). This CDR3 has 17 residues. Between the trimmed V and J ends, which lost 0 bases and 7 bases, there was a span of 22 bases. Germline CDR1 and CDR2: MNHEY and SVGAGI. As DNA, the CDR3 is TGTGCCAGCAGTTACTCTTCGGCCATTTCGAGGGGTTGGGAGCAGTACTTC. Protein product: CASSYSSAISRGWEQYF.

V gene TRBV7-9 combines with J gene TRBJ2-1; D is perhaps TRBD1 (6 bases). This CDR3 is 16 amino acids long. The germline gives CDR1 SEHNR, CDR2 FQNEAQ (reference sequence). Trimming pared 2 bases from V and 4 bases from J, leaving 15 bases between. CDR3 in amino acids: CASSLRTGFPYNEQFF. CDR3 bases: TGTGCCAGCAGCTTACGTACAGGGTTCCCTTACAATGAGCAGTTCTTC.

This clonotype was detected ten times or more. The rearrangement links TRBV2 to TRBJ2-1, with TRBD1 identical over 8 bases. CDR3 length equals 15 residues. Looked up from germline, CDR1 is SNHLY and CDR2 is FYNNEI. The trim removed 6 bases at V and 4 bases at J, leaving 8 bases unmatched. The CDR3: CASSPGTGDYNEQFF. Written as DNA, the CDR3 is TGTGCCAGCAGCCCAGGGACAGGTGATTACAATGAGCAGTTCTTC.

This chain connects TRBV4-2 to TRBJ2-5, with 9 bases matching TRBD2. V lost 0 bases and J lost 3; bases outside the gene matches: 5. CDR1 and CDR2 from the germline V gene are LGHNA and YNFKEQ. The CDR3 consists of 16 residues. DNA of the CDR3: TGTGCCAGCAGCCAAGACCTAGCGGGGCCCGAAGAGACCCAGTACTTC. Protein: CASSQDLAGPEETQYF.

This clonotype was observed many times. The chain combines TRBV18 with TRBJ2-3, with 7 bases identical to TRBD1. Germline V gene lookup returns CDR1 KGHSH and CDR2 LQKENI. The CDR3 consists of 17 residues. V shed 3 bases and J 2 bases; nucleotides not matched to a gene: 11. CDR3: CASSPPVGQVFTDTQYF. As DNA, the CDR3 is TGTGCCAGCTCACCTCCGGTCGGACAGGTCTTCACAGATACGCAGTATTTT.

This clonotype was seen more than once but under ten times. Germline is not matched at one junction end, which may reflect a read error. V usage is TRBV10-3 and J usage is TRBJ2-1; D possibly corresponds to TRBD2 (6 bases). The CDR3 extends over 14 amino acids. Germline V lookup: CDR1 ENHRY, CDR2 SYGVKD. In DNA, the CDR3 is TGTGCCATCAGAGACCTGGGACTCTACAATGGGCAGTTCTTC. Its protein is CAIRDLGLYNGQFF.

This clonotype was detected many times. The rearrangement joins TRBV2 to TRBJ2-5, with D hard to call. The CDR3 runs to 11 residues. Trimming cost V 6 bases and J 2 bases, with 4 bases left between them. Germline CDR1 is SNHLY and CDR2 is FYNNEI. For the CDR3, the DNA is TGTGCCAGCAGCGTACAAGAGACCCAGTACTTC. Amino acids: CASSVQETQYF. Based on the CDR3 plus reference TRBV2 and TRBJ2-5, the full variable domain is EPEVTQTPSHQVTQMGQEVILRCVPISNHLYFYWYRQILGQKVEFLVSFYNNEISEKSEIFDDQFSVERPDGSNFTLKIRSTKLEDSAMYFCASSVQETQYFGPGTRLLVL.

This clonotype was found a few times. The rearrangement uses TRBV6-1 and TRBJ2-7, with no clear D. CDR1 is MNHNS and CDR2 is SASEGT in the germline V gene. The germline V and J ends were trimmed by 1 base and 7 bases, with 17 bases remaining between them. The CDR3 is 15 amino acids. This chain's CDR3 is CASSEGPQTVGEQYV. CDR3 DNA: TGTGCCAGCAGTGAAGGCCCCCAGACCGTTGGGGAGCAGTACGTC.

V is TRBV12-3 or TRBV12-4 and J is TRBJ1-3; D gene unclear. V was cut by 3 bases and J by 4 bases, with 13 bases left in between. The CDR3 length is 15 residues. The CDR3 region is CASSFPTDGGNTIYF. CDR3 coding DNA: TGTGCCAGCAGTTTCCCCACGGACGGGGGAAACACCATATATTTT.